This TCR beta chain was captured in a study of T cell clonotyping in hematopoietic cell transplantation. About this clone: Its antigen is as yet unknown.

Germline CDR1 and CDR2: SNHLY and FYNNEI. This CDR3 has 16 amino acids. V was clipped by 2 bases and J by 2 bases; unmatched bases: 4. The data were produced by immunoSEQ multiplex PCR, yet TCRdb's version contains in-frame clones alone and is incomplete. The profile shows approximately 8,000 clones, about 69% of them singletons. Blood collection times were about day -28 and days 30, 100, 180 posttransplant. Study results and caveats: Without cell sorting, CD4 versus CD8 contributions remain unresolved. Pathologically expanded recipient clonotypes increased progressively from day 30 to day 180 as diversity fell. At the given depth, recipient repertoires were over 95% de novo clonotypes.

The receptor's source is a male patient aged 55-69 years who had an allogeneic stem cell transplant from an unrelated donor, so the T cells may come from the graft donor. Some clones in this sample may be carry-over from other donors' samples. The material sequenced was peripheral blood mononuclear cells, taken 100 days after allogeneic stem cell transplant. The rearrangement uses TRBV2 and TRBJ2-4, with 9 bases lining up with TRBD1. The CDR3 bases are TGTGCCAGCAGTGAATGGGACAGGGTGTCCAAAAACATTCAGTACTTC. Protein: CASSEWDRVSKNIQYF.